The T cell receptor beta chain under discussion was sequenced for a study of OX40 agonist ivuxolimab in advanced cancers. General study results and limits: There were, on average, more expanded clones in CD8+ T cells than in CD4+.

Blood specimens came from baseline, cycle 4 day 1, and cycle 7 day 1. With 6 bases clipped from V and 3 bases from J, the junction kept 8 bases outside the gene matches. In germline, CDR1 is MNHNS, CDR2 SASEGT. The CDR3 is 14 residues long. As to this clone: The antigen is unknown.

Clones were sequenced by immunoSEQ multiplex PCR, and TCRdb holds only the in-frame ones, with some missing. This table holds under 80,000 clones, 85% found once. The source was CD4+ or CD8+ T cells sorted from blood, collected in a trial of the OX40 agonist ivuxolimab. The V gene is TRBV6-1, the J gene TRBJ2-7; 7 nucleotides agree with TRBD1. The sequence derives from an adult with an advanced solid tumor such as melanoma, head and neck, liver or kidney cancer. CDR3 region: CASSPGQSLYEQYF. In DNA form, the CDR3 reads TGTGCCAGCAGCCCGGGACAGAGCCTCTACGAGCAGTACTTC.